This T cell receptor beta chain was recorded in a study of shared clonotypes between healthy human individuals. Study-wide points: Clonotype sharing across a few donors was observed for around 5.1% of naive CD4 clonotypes. Sorted-subset samples were not fully sequenced, rarefaction indicated.

The V gene lost 3 bases and the J gene lost 7 bases, with 15 bases spanning the gap. The CDR3 is 14 residues long. Looked up from germline, CDR1 is ENHRY and CDR2 is SYGVKD. About this clone itself: As yet, its antigen is unknown.

Repertoires were generated with immunoSEQ multiplex PCR, while TCRdb's copy carries only in-frame clones and drops some. The data hold 630,000 or so clones, with roughly 98% observed a single time. Naive CD8 cells, CD45RO-negative and positively selected for CCR7, excluded terminally differentiated effector memory CD45RA+ cells. The chain is built from TRBV10-3 and TRBJ1-1; D is possibly TRBD1 (6 bases). What was sequenced was naive CD8+ T cells sorted from blood. The TCR originated in a man aged 25-40 years in good health. CDR3 nucleotide sequence: TGTGCCATCAGTGACGCGGGGGCGCCCCTTGAAGCTTTCTTT. Its protein product is CAISDAGAPLEAFF.